The 20 T cell receptor beta chains given below trace back to one sample, sequenced in a study of cytomegalovirus exposure and HLA in healthy donors. Generated by immunoSEQ multiplex PCR, the TCRdb table keeps only in-frame clones and is missing some. The sample includes 78,000 or so clones, 90% to 97% of them seen just once. Sample: PBMCs. These receptors all stem from a man aged 18 to 30 in good health and CMV-seropositive.

The chain carries TRBV29-1 and TRBJ2-1; TRBD2 matches at 9 bases. The CDR3 spans 14 residues. V lost 7 bases to trimming and J lost 4 bases; unmatched junction nucleotides: 8. CDR1 and CDR2 from the germline V gene are SQVTM and ANQGSEA. CDR3 DNA sequence: TGCAGCGCAGCGGGGGGTCGGGGGTACAATGAGCAGTTCTTC. It is translated as CSAAGGRGYNEQFF.

The V call is TRBV6-4, the J call TRBJ2-7; D may be TRBD2 (6 bases). There are 13 residues in the CDR3. Germline loops: CDR1 MRHNA, CDR2 SNTAGT. The V end was cut by 10 bases, the J end by 3 bases, with 16 bases between. The CDR3 DNA reads TGTGCCACCAAGAACCTAGCGAGCTACGAGCAGTACTTC. This gives the protein CATKNLASYEQYF.

This sequence joins TRBV5-1 and TRBJ2-3, with D perhaps matching TRBD2 (6 bases). Trimming pared 2 bases from V and 1 base from J, leaving 11 bases between. The V gene's germline CDR1 is SGHRS and CDR2 YFSETQ. The CDR3 extends over 15 amino acids. Here the CDR3 reads CASSFTGERTDTQYF. Here the CDR3 DNA reads TGCGCCAGCAGCTTTACGGGAGAACGCACAGATACGCAGTATTTT.

The chain joins TRBV18 to TRBJ2-7; no definite D call. The germline V gene has CDR1 KGHSH and CDR2 LQKENI. The V end was cut by 6 bases, the J end by 0 bases, with 15 bases between. This CDR3 region has 15 residues. The CDR3 DNA reads as TGTGCCAGCTCCTTCGAAACTCCGAGCTCCTACGAGCAGTACTTC. Translated: CASSFETPSSYEQYF. Complete variable domain (other parts from reference TRBV18 and TRBJ2-7): NAGVMQNPRHLVRRRGQEARLRCSPMKGHSHVYWYRQLPEEGLKFMVYLQKENIIDESGMPKERFSAEFPKEGPSILRIQQVVRGDSAAYFCASSFETPSSYEQYFGPGTRLTVT.

This chain uses TRBV5-1 with TRBJ2-2; 7 bases line up with TRBD1. V shed 2 bases, J shed 7 bases, and the junction held 5 bases outside the gene matches. The CDR3 runs 14 residues. In germline, CDR1 is SGHRS, CDR2 YFSETQ. CDR3 sequence reads: CASSFIRGNGELFF. Here the CDR3 DNA reads TGCGCCAGCAGCTTCATCAGGGGGAACGGGGAGCTGTTTTTT.

This clone showed up just a few times. The chain couples TRBV15 to TRBJ1-5; the match to TRBD1 covers 8 bases. The germline CDR1 and CDR2 sequences are LNHNV and YYDKDF (reference sequence). This CDR3 has 19 residues. The V gene end was trimmed by 0 bases and the J gene end by 5 bases; junction bases not matched to a gene: 15. As DNA, the CDR3 is TGTGCCACCAGCAGAGATCCTAGCCCCGGGACAGGAGATTATCAGCCCCAGCATTTT. This codes for CATSRDPSPGTGDYQPQHF.

The V and J genes are TRBV15 and TRBJ2-3; a possible D gene is TRBD2 (5 bases). The CDR3 is made up of 14 amino acids. Germline CDR1 is LNHNV and CDR2 is YYDKDF (reference sequence). The ends were cut back, 1 base at V and 5 bases at J, with 10 bases in the middle. The CDR3 DNA is TGTGCCACCAGCAGAGTCGGGGAGAAAGATACGCAGTATTTT. As protein: CATSRVGEKDTQYF.

In this sample, this clone turned up once. The chain links TRBV28 to TRBJ1-1; a possible D gene is TRBD1 (6 bases). The CDR3 is 16 amino acids. Germline CDR1 MDHEN, CDR2 SYDVKM. V lost 2 bases and J 1 base, leaving 14 bases between the germline ends. CDR3 nucleotide sequence: TGTGCCAGCAGTTTACACAGGGCTGGCAGGAACACTGAAGCTTTCTTT. This translates into CASSLHRAGRNTEAFF.

The chain's CDR3 is CASRDGRAEAGELFF. The CDR3 nucleotides are TGTGCCAGTCGCGACGGGAGGGCTGAGGCCGGGGAGCTGTTTTTT. V gene TRBV19 combines with J gene TRBJ2-2; 8 bases match TRBD2. With 8 bases clipped from V and 6 bases from J, the junction kept 11 bases outside the gene matches. The germline V gene has CDR1 LNHDA and CDR2 SQIVND (reference sequence). This CDR3 spans 15 amino acids.

The chain joins TRBV10-3 to TRBJ1-2; TRBD1 is a possible D gene (5 bases). Germline CDR1 reads ENHRY; CDR2 reads SYGVKD. Trimming took 11 bases from V and 3 from J, leaving 13 bases between them. The CDR3 covers 12 residues. The CDR3 coding sequence is TGTGCCGCCCACGGGGGGTACTATGGCTACACCTTC. Protein: CAAHGGYYGYTF.

The V call is TRBV11-2, the J call TRBJ1-1, with a possible D match to TRBD1 (6 bases). Per the germline V gene, CDR1 is SGHAT and CDR2 is FQNNGV. This CDR3 has 13 residues. The V and J ends lost 6 bases and 5 bases respectively, with 13 bases between them. Written as DNA, the CDR3 is TGTGCCAGCAGGTTCACAGGGAGTACTGAAGCTTTCTTT. Amino acid sequence: CASRFTGSTEAFF. Complete variable domain (other parts from reference TRBV11-2 and TRBJ1-1): EAGVAQSPRYKIIEKRQSVAFWCNPISGHATLYWYQQILGQGPKLLIQFQNNGVVDDSQLPKDRFSAERLKGVDSTLKIQPAKLEDSAVYLCASRFTGSTEAFFGQGTRLTVV.

The V gene is TRBV30, the J gene TRBJ2-7; TRBD2 matches 11 bases. The trim removed 1 base at V and 4 bases at J, leaving 9 bases unmatched. Germline CDR1 GTSNPN, CDR2 SVGIG (reference sequence). The CDR3 is 16 residues long. This CDR3 reads CAWSAPRTSGRYEQYF. In nucleotides, the CDR3 is TGTGCCTGGAGTGCCCCTCGGACTAGCGGGCGGTACGAGCAGTACTTC.

The V gene is TRBV6-1, the J gene TRBJ1-1; 7 bases match TRBD1. Germline V CDR1 and CDR2: MNHNS, SASEGT. This CDR3 region has 16 residues. V lost 4 bases to trimming and J lost 3 bases; unmatched junction nucleotides: 11. CDR3 in DNA: TGTGCCAGCAGTGCCCCCTACGGCAGGGGGGACACTGAAGCTTTCTTT. Residues: CASSAPYGRGDTEAFF.

The chain has TRBV30 and TRBJ1-5; unclear D gene. This CDR3 contains 13 residues. The germline V gene has CDR1 GTSNPN and CDR2 SVGIG (reference sequence). Trimming removed 2 bases from V and 5 bases from J, with 10 bases in between. The CDR3 loop is CAWSLDQYQPQHF. DNA of the CDR3: TGTGCCTGGAGTCTCGATCAGTATCAGCCCCAGCATTTT. The complete variable domain, with remaining parts taken from reference TRBV30 and TRBJ1-5, reads SQTIHQWPATLVQPVGSPLSLECTVEGTSNPNLYWYRQAAGRGLQLLFYSVGIGQISSEVPQNLSASRPQDRQFILSSKKLLLSDSGFYLCAWSLDQYQPQHFGDGTRLSIL.

The V gene is TRBV4-1, the J gene TRBJ1-5, with D maybe TRBD1 (6 bases). Trimming took 2 bases from V and 2 from J, leaving 7 bases between them. The CDR3 consists of 14 residues. CDR1 and CDR2 (germline): MGHRA, YSYEKL. CDR3 amino acids: CASSQRTGNQPQHF. Written as DNA, the CDR3 is TGCGCCAGCAGCCAACGGACAGGCAATCAGCCCCAGCATTTT.

The chain is built from TRBV28 and TRBJ2-2, with 8 positions matching TRBD1. V lost 8 bases, J lost 6 bases, and 11 bases stayed unmatched. The CDR3 loop spans 15 amino acids. Per germline, CDR1 MDHEN and CDR2 SYDVKM. The CDR3: CASGEDRTGSGELFF. CDR3 DNA: TGTGCCAGCGGGGAGGACCGGACAGGGTCCGGGGAGCTGTTTTTT.

This chain uses TRBV29-1 with TRBJ2-1, with TRBD2 matching over 7 bases. V dropped 7 bases and J dropped 5; count of bases not matched to a gene: 8. The germline CDR1 and CDR2 sequences are SQVTM and ANQGSEA. The CDR3 totals 13 residues. The DNA for the CDR3 is TGCAGCGCCCCGGGCCTAGCGGACAATGAGCAGTTCTTC. Its protein product is CSAPGLADNEQFF.

The chain employs TRBV4-1 and TRBJ2-1, with 7 bases matching TRBD2. Germline CDR1 and CDR2: MGHRA and YSYEKL. The V gene end was trimmed by 5 bases and the J gene end by 3 bases; junction bases not matched to a gene: 10. The CDR3 runs 16 residues. The CDR3 DNA reads TGCGCCAGCAGCTCCAGCGGGACCGGATTCTACAATGAGCAGTTCTTC. This codes for CASSSSGTGFYNEQFF.

This clone was detected only once. V is TRBV27 and J is TRBJ1-5; D is uncertain. The length of the CDR3 is 13 residues. Germline CDR1 MNHEY, CDR2 SMNVEV (reference sequence). Trimming pared 3 bases from V and 3 bases from J, leaving 6 bases between. CDR3 loop: CASSFGPNQPQHF. Written as DNA, the CDR3 is TGTGCCAGCAGTTTTGGCCCCAATCAGCCCCAGCATTTT.

This chain links TRBV29-1 with TRBJ2-2, with a weak D call TRBD2 (6 bases). The CDR3 extends over 14 amino acids. The germline gives CDR1 SQVTM, CDR2 ANQGSEA. V lost 2 bases to trimming and J lost 5 bases, with 12 bases between them. The CDR3: CSVELGGETGELFF. CDR3 DNA: TGCAGCGTTGAACTCGGGGGAGAGACCGGGGAGCTGTTTTTT.